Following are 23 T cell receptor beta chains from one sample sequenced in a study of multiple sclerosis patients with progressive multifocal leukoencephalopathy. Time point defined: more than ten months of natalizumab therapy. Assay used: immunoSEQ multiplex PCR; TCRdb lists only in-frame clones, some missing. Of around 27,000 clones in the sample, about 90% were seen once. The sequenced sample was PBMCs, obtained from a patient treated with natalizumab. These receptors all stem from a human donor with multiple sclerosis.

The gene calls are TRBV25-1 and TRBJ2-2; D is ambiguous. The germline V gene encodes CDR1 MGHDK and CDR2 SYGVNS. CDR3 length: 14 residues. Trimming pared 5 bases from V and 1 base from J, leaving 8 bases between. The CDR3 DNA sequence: TGTGCCAGCAGTAATCCGGAGAACACCGGGGAGCTGTTTTTT. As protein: CASSNPENTGELFF.

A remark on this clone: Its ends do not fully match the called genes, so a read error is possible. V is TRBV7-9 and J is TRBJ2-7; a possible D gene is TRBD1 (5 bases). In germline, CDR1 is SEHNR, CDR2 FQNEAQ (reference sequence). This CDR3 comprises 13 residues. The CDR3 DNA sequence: TGTGCCAGCAGCTTAGATCAGGGTCAGAAACTTGACTTC. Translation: CASSLDQGQKLDF.

CDR3 sequence: CASSLGSGVTEAFF. The CDR3 region has the DNA TGCGCCAGCAGCTTGGGGTCAGGGGTTACTGAAGCTTTCTTT. The chain uses TRBV5-1 and TRBJ1-1, with D possibly TRBD1 on 6 matching bases. Germline V gene data show CDR1 as SGHRS and CDR2 as YFSETQ. The CDR3 length is 14 residues. Trimming removed 0 bases at V and 5 bases at J, with 11 bases between.

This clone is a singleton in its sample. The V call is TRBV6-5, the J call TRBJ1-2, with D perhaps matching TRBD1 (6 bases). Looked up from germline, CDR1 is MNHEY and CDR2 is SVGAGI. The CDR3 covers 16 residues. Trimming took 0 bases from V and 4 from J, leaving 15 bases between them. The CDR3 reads CASSYSDNRVIYGYTF. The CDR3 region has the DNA TGTGCCAGCAGTTACTCGGACAACAGGGTGATCTATGGCTACACCTTC.

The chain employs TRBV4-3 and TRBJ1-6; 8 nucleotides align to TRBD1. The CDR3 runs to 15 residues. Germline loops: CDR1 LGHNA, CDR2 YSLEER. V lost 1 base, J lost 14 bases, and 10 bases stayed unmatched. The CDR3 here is CASSQGTGKQPALHF. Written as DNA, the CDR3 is TGCGCCAGCAGCCAAGGGACAGGGAAACAGCCCGCCCTCCACTTT.

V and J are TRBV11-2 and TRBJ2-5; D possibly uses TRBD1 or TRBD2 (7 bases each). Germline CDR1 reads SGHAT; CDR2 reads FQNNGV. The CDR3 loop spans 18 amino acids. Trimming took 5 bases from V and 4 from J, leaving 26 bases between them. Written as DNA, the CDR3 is TGTGCCAGCAGCGCAGCGGGACAGAGGGGACGGAGGGCAGAGACCCAGTACTTC. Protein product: CASSAAGQRGRRAETQYF.

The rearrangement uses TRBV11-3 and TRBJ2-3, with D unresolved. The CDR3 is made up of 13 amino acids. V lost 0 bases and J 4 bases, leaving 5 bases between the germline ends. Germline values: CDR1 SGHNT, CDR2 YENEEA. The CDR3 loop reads CASSLDSPDTQYF. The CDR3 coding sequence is TGTGCCAGCAGCTTAGACTCACCAGATACGCAGTATTTT. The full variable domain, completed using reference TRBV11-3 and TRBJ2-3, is EAGVVQSPRYKIIEKKQPVAFWCNPISGHNTLYWYLQNLGQGPELLIRYENEEAVDDSQLPKDRFSAERLKGVDSTLKIQPAELGDSAVYLCASSLDSPDTQYFGPGTRLTVL.

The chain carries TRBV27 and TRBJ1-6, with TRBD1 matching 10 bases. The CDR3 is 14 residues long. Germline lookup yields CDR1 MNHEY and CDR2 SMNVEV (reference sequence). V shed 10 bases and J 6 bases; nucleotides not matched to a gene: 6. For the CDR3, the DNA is TGTGCCAACCTCCGGGACAGGGGTAATTCACCCCTCCACTTT. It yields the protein CANLRDRGNSPLHF.

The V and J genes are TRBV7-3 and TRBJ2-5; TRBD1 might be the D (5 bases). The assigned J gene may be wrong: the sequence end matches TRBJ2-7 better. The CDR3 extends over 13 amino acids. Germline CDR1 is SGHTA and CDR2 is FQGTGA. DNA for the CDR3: TGTGCCAGCAGCTTAAACCCAGGGTACGAGCAGTACTTC. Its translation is CASSLNPGYEQYF.

The CDR3 DNA follows: TGTGCCAGCAGCTTAGAGAACAGGGATTACTCACCCCTCCACTTT. It is translated as CASSLENRDYSPLHF. The gene calls are TRBV5-8 and TRBJ1-6; weak D call: TRBD1 (6 bases). Germline assignment: CDR1 SGHTS and CDR2 YDEGEE. The CDR3 loop spans 15 amino acids. Trimming removed 2 bases from V and 10 bases from J, with 16 bases in between.

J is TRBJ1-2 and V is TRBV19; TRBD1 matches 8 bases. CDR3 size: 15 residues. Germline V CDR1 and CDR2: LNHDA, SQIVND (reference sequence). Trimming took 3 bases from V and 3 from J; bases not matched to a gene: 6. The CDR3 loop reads CASSITYRGYYGYTF. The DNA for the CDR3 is TGTGCCAGTAGTATCACCTACAGGGGGTACTATGGCTACACCTTC.

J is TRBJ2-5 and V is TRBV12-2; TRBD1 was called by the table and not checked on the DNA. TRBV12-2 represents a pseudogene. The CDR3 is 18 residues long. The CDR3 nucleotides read TGTGCAAGTCGCTTACTAGGGCGCCGACAGGGGGCTGGAGAGACCCAGTACTTC. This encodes CASRLLGRRQGAGETQYF.

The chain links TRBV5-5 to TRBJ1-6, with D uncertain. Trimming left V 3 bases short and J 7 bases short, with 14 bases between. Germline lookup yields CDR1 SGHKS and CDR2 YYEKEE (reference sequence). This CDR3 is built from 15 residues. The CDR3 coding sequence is TGTGCCAGCAGCTCGAGAGGCACTCCGAATTCACCCCTCCACTTT. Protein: CASSSRGTPNSPLHF.

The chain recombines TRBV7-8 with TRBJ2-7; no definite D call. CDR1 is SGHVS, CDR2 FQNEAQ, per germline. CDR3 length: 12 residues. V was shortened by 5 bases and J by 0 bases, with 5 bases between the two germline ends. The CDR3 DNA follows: TGTGCCAGCAGCGGTCCCTCCTACGAGCAGTACTTC. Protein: CASSGPSYEQYF.

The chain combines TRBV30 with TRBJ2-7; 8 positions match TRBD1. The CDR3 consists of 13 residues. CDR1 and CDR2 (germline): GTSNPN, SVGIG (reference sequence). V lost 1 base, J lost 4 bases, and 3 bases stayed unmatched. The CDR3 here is CAWSGGQGYEQYF. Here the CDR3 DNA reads TGTGCCTGGAGTGGCGGACAGGGATACGAGCAGTACTTC.

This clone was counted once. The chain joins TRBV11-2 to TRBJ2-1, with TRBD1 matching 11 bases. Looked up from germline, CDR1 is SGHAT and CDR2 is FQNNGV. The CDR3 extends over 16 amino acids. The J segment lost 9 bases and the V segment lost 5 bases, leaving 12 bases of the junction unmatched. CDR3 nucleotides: TGTGCCAGCAGCCCCTTTTCCGGGACAGGGGGAAGTGAGCAGTTCTTC. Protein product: CASSPFSGTGGSEQFF.

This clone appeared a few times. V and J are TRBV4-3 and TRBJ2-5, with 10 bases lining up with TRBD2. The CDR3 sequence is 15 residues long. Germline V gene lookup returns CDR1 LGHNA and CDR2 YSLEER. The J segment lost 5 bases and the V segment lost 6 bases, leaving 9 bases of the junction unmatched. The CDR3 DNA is TGCGCCAGCAGTGCGAGCGGGGGGGACGGGGAGACCCAGTACTTC. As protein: CASSASGGDGETQYF.

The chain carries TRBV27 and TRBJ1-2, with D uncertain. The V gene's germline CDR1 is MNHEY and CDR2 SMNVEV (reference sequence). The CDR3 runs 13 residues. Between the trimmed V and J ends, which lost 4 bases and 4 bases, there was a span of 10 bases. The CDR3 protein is CASSSGRLYGYTF. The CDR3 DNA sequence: TGTGCCAGCAGTTCTGGCCGTCTCTATGGCTACACCTTC.

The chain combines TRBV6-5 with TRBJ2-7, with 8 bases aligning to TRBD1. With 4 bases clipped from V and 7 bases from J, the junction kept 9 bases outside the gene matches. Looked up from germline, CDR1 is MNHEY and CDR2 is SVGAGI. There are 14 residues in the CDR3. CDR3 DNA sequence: TGTGCCAGCAGTTGGGACAGGAGAAGTGGAGAGCAGTACTTC. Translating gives CASSWDRRSGEQYF.

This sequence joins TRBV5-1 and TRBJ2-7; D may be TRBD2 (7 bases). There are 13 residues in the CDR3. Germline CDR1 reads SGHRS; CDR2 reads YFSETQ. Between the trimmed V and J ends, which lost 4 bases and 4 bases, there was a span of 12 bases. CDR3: CASSPAGAYEQYF. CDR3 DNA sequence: TGCGCCAGCAGCCCGGCGGGGGCGTACGAGCAGTACTTC.

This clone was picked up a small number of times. The CDR3 DNA reads as TGTGCCAGCAGCTCTACTATCCATACTCCAGGGGAAGCCAGTGAAGCTTTCTTT. Translating it yields CASSSTIHTPGEASEAFF. This sequence joins TRBV13 and TRBJ1-1; TRBD1 might be the D (6 bases). Germline values: CDR1 PRHDT, CDR2 FYEKMQ (reference sequence). Trimming removed 4 bases at V and 7 bases at J, with 28 bases between. This CDR3 is 18 amino acids long.

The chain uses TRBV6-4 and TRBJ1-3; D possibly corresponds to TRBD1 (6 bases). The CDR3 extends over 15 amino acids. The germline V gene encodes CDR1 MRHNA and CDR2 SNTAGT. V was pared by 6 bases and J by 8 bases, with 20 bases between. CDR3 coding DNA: TGTGCCAGCAGATCGGGGGCGGATGGGTCGGACACCATATATTTT. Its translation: CASRSGADGSDTIYF.

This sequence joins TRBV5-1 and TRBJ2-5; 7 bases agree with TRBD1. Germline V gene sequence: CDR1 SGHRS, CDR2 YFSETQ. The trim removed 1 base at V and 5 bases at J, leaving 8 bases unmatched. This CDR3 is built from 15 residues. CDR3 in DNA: TGCGCCAGCAGCTTGCAAGGGGGCGCCGGGGAGACCCAGTACTTC. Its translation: CASSLQGGAGETQYF.